The 9 T cell receptor beta chains presented below share a single source sample, sequenced in a study of T-cell memory formation after mild COVID-19. From the 5' RACE reads, TCRdb called clonotypes with MiXCR, one entry per CDR3 protein. The sample contains tens of thousands of distinct CDR3 sequences, around 14% of which appear only once. The source material was PBMCs or a T cell subset sorted from them (not recorded which). Every receptor here comes from an adult woman who had mild COVID-19 (a few samples of this study predate the infection). Cell type and time point are not known.

CDR3 amino acids: CASRSSGGLYNEQFF. Written as DNA, the CDR3 is TGTGCCAGCAGGTCTAGCGGGGGACTCTACAATGAGCAGTTCTTC. The chain uses TRBV5-5 and TRBJ2-1; 10 bases fit TRBD2. The junction had 5 bases not matched to a gene; V was cut back by 5 bases and J by 3 bases. Germline V CDR1 and CDR2: SGHKS, YYEKEE (reference sequence). This CDR3 has 15 residues.

This clonotype was seen a few times. The CDR3 sequence is CATGLAGDSGELFF. DNA of the CDR3: TGCGCCACCGGACTAGCGGGAGATTCCGGGGAGCTGTTTTTT. The V call is TRBV5-1, the J call TRBJ2-2; 13 nucleotides line up with TRBD2. The CDR3 sequence is 14 residues long. Germline V lookup: CDR1 SGHRS, CDR2 YFSETQ. Trimming at V came to 9 bases and at J to 6 bases, leaving 5 bases not matched to a gene.

The chain combines TRBV12-3 or TRBV12-4 with TRBJ2-3, with 10 bases matching TRBD1. The CDR3 covers 20 residues. With 3 bases clipped from V and 3 bases from J, the junction kept 18 bases outside the gene matches. The CDR3 nucleotides are TGTGCCAGCAGTTTTTTTGGGCCGGACAGGGGGAAGGAAGAGACAGATACGCAGTATTTT. This sequence encodes CASSFFGPDRGKEETDTQYF.

This clonotype appeared a few times. The chain has TRBV7-6 and TRBJ2-2; perhaps TRBD2 as D (5 bases). The CDR3 is 15 residues long. V gave up 5 bases and J gave up 6 bases, with 16 bases separating them. Per the germline V gene, CDR1 is SGHVS and CDR2 is FNYEAQ. CDR3 protein: CASSIATRDAGELFF. As DNA, the CDR3 is TGTGCCAGCAGCATCGCGACGAGGGATGCCGGGGAGCTGTTTTTT.

The CDR3 loop reads CSVDPSQGQETQYF. The CDR3 DNA sequence: TGCAGCGTTGACCCCTCGCAGGGCCAAGAGACCCAGTACTTC. The V gene is TRBV29-1, the J gene TRBJ2-5; maybe TRBD1 (5 bases). There are 14 residues in the CDR3. CDR1 is SQVTM and CDR2 is ANQGSEA in the germline V gene. The V and J ends lost 3 bases and 1 base respectively, with 12 bases between them.

The V gene is TRBV9, the J gene TRBJ2-7, with D possibly matching TRBD2 (6 bases). CDR1 and CDR2 from the germline V gene are SGDLS and YYNGEE. Trimming took 4 bases from V and 3 from J, leaving 17 bases between them. The CDR3 totals 15 residues. The CDR3 sequence is CASSPGGESLYEQYF. As DNA, the CDR3 is TGTGCCAGCAGCCCAGGAGGGGAATCCCTCTACGAGCAGTACTTC.

A few counts support this clonotype. The rearrangement uses TRBV7-6 and TRBJ1-4; D perhaps matches TRBD1 (5 bases). Germline CDR1 SGHVS, CDR2 FNYEAQ. V lost 5 bases and J 5 bases, leaving 15 bases between the germline ends. The CDR3 length is 15 residues. DNA of the CDR3: TGTGCCAGCAGCCCCGGCAGGGTCGGGAATGAAAAACTGTTTTTT. Its translation: CASSPGRVGNEKLFF.

This clonotype has ten or more counts. The CDR3 nucleotides read TGCAGCGTTACAGGGGGCAGCTATGGCTACACCTTC. Translation: CSVTGGSYGYTF. The rearrangement links TRBV29-1 to TRBJ1-2; 9 positions match TRBD1. Germline lookup yields CDR1 SQVTM and CDR2 ANQGSEA. CDR3 length: 12 amino acids. Trimming at V came to 5 bases and at J to 4 bases, leaving 2 bases not matched to a gene.

The sample holds many counts of this clonotype. The chain combines TRBV4-1 with TRBJ2-5; 14 nucleotides line up with TRBD2. V gave up 3 bases and J gave up 4 bases; unmatched junction bases: 4. The CDR3 spans 16 residues. Germline V gene data show CDR1 as MGHRA and CDR2 as YSYEKL. The CDR3 loop is CASSHPGTSGGETQYF. Written as DNA, the CDR3 is TGCGCCAGCAGCCATCCAGGGACTAGCGGGGGAGAGACCCAGTACTTC.